This T cell receptor (beta chain) was obtained from a study of blood T cell repertoires in COVID-19. Study-wide background: T cells, B-cell-depleted T cells, or PBMCs provided the cDNA or gDNA that served as material.

Original handling: Researchers report that nucleated cell counts were estimated from reference gene primer amplification. The table came from immunoSEQ multiplex PCR; TCRdb's copy has only in-frame clones and leaves some out. The V and J calls and clone size are taken from that table; D and trimming were inferred from the DNA. The data contain some 100,000 clones, around nine tenths of them seen just once; the ten biggest clones take up about 5%. This CDR3 spans 14 amino acids. V was shortened by 4 bases and J by 1 base, with 11 bases between the two germline ends. Germline CDR1 is SGHNT and CDR2 is YYREEE (reference sequence).

The sequenced material came from peripheral blood. The receptor was isolated from a woman of 80 years or more with active COVID-19. This chain links TRBV5-4 with TRBJ2-5; D is unresolved. The CDR3 region is CASSNREIQETQYF. The CDR3 DNA is TGTGCCAGCAGCAATAGAGAGATCCAAGAGACCCAGTACTTC.